Listed below are T cell receptor beta chains from one sample, sequenced in a study of blood T cells in healthy people across ages. TCRdb reprocessed the 5' RACE reads with MiXCR, giving one entry per CDR3 protein. The table records 790,000 or so distinct CDR3 sequences, 35% to 60% of them present only once. Sequenced material: blood. Receptor source: a man at least 80 years old in good health. The CDR3 runs from the conserved cysteine through the conserved F or W. Each record gives: J gene, V gene, CDR3 protein.

TRBJ1-5	TRBV4-2	CASSRDSHQPQHF
TRBJ2-3	TRBV7-2	CASSSGGLPQDTQYF
TRBJ1-5	TRBV12-3/TRBV12-4	CASSPGQVENQPQHF
TRBJ2-5	TRBV20-1	CSASKTSGSWQTQYF
TRBJ2-1	TRBV4-2	CASSQVSYSSNEQFF
TRBJ2-7	TRBV5-1	CASSYQLGDYEQYF
TRBJ2-4	TRBV20-1	CSAREWTGAADIQYF
TRBJ2-5	TRBV28	CASSLQARLGGLQETQYF
TRBJ2-1	TRBV29-1	CSGLQGATTYNEQFF
TRBJ2-3	TRBV7-7	CASSLASTTDTQYF
TRBJ2-1	TRBV7-3	CASSLRSGLRHEQFF
TRBJ2-1	TRBV25-1	CASSEAGEEKNEQFF
TRBJ2-7	TRBV5-6	CASSYSGASSYEQYF
TRBJ1-2	TRBV4-2	CASSQDDSGYGGYTF
TRBJ2-1	TRBV20-1	CSAPQSGSPGEQFF
TRBJ2-7	TRBV3-1	CASSQNAGNYEQYF
TRBJ1-5	TRBV12-3/TRBV12-4	CASSRAIVPSNQPQHF
TRBJ2-3	TRBV2	CASTDRAPTDTQYF
TRBJ2-7	TRBV2	CASSRASGLGSGEQYF
TRBJ2-1	TRBV11-1	CASSPRAGREANNEQFF
TRBJ1-2	TRBV28	CASNNDRLDGYTF
TRBJ1-6	TRBV29-1	CSVVIGVEHNSPLHF
TRBJ2-2	TRBV9	CASSVRQGISTGELFF
TRBJ2-5	TRBV24-1	CATSDWGRTGGSSDVETQYF
TRBJ1-5	TRBV10-3	CAISGGTGKGQPQHF
TRBJ2-7	TRBV29-1	CSVDFGPYEQYF
TRBJ1-2	TRBV7-3	CASSQGQNYGYTF
TRBJ1-5	TRBV7-8	CASSPTPLRGQRKQPQHF
TRBJ2-3	TRBV7-2	CASSPATQRVLNTQYF
TRBJ1-1	TRBV7-3	CASSNTGLTEAFF
TRBJ2-1	TRBV6-2/TRBV6-3	CASSHISGRSYNEQFF
TRBJ1-5	TRBV13	CASSLKGNNQPQHF
TRBJ2-5	TRBV12-3/TRBV12-4	CARSLGARRRTQYF
TRBJ2-1	TRBV6-6	CASSYFPPEGVGEQFF
TRBJ2-3	TRBV28	CASSTGGAQGRTDTQYF
TRBJ2-2	TRBV20-1	CSAPTSGLAGGTGTGELFF
TRBJ2-1	TRBV4-2	CASSQDTREQFF
TRBJ2-2	TRBV25-1	CASSDVDGGNTGELFF
TRBJ2-7	TRBV4-3	CASSQDQDSSYEQYF
TRBJ2-3	TRBV7-2	CASSFTGTSGRTSTDTQYF
TRBJ2-7	TRBV5-1	CASSLAYGQAYEQYF
TRBJ2-3	TRBV20-1	CSATDYDTQYF
TRBJ1-1	TRBV21-1	CASPTGGVMNTEAFF
TRBJ2-3	TRBV20-1	CSAADGTGEPDTQYF
TRBJ2-5	TRBV29-1	CSVGSYQETQYF
TRBJ2-7	TRBV29-1	CSVEPPGVAVGEQYF
TRBJ2-7	TRBV5-1	CASSLLGQGSHEQYF
TRBJ2-2	TRBV5-1	CASSLEPGARTGELFF
TRBJ1-5	TRBV20-1	CSASPNQPQPF
TRBJ1-1	TRBV20-1	CSAPGQGGEAFF
TRBJ2-1	TRBV19	CASSIYLDRGHNEQFF
TRBJ2-7	TRBV20-1	CSARLAGRDEQYF
TRBJ2-5	TRBV7-8	CASSLNSRGSGETQYF